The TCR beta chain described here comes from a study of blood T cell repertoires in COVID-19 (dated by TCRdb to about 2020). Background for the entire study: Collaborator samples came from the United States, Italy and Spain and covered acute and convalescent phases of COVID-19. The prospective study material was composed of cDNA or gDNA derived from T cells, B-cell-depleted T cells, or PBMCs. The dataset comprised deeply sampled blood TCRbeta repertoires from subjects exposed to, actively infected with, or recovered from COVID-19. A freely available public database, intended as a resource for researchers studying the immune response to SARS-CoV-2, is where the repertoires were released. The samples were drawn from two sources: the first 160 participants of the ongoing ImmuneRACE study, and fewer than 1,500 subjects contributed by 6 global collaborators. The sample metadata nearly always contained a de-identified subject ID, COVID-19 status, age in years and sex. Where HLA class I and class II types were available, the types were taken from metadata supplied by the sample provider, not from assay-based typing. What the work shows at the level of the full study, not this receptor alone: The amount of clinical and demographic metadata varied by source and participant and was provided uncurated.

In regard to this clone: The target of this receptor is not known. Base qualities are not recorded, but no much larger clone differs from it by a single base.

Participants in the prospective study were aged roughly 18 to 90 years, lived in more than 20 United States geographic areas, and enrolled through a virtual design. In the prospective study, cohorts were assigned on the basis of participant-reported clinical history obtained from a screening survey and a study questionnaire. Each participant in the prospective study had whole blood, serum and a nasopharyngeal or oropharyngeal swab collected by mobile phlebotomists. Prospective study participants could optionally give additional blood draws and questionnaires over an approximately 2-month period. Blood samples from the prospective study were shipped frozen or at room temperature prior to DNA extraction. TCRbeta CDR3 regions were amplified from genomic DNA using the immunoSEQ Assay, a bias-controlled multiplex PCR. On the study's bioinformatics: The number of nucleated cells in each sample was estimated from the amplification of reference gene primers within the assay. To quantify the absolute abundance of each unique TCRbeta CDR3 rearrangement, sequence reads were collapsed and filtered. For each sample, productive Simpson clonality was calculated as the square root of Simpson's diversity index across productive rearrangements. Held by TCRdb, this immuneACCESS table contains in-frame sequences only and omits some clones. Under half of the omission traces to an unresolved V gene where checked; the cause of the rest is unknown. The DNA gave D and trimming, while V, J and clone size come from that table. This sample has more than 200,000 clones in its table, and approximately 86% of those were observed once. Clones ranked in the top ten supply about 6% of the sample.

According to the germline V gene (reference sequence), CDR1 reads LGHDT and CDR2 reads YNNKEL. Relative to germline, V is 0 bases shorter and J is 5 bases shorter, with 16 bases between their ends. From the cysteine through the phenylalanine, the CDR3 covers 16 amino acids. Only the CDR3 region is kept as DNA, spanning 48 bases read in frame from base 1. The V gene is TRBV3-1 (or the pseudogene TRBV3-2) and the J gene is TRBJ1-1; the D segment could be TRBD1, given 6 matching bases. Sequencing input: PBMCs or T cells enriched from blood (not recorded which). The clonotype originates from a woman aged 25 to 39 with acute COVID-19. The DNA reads TGTGCCAGCAGCCAAGATCCAGAGGGGGGAGGGACTGAAGCTTTCTTT. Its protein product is CASSQDPEGGGTEAFF.